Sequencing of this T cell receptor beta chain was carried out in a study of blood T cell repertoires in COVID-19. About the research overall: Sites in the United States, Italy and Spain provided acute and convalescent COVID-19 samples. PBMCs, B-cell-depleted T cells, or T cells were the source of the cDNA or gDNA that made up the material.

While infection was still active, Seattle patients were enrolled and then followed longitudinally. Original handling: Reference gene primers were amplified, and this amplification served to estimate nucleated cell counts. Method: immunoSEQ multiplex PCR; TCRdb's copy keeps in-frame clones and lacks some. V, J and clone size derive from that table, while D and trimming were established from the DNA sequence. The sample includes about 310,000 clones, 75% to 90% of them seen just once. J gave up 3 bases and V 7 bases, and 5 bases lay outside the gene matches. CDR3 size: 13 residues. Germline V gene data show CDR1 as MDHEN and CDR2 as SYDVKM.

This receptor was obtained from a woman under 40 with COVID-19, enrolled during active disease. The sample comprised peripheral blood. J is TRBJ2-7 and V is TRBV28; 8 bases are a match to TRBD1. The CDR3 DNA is TGTGCCAGCACCGCGGACAGGGTCTACGAGCAGTACTTC. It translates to CASTADRVYEQYF.